Described below is a single TCR beta chain sequence and its context. This CDR3 spans 16 amino acids. The germline CDR1 and CDR2 sequences are SGHDT and YYEEEE. The ends were cut back, 0 bases at V and 4 bases at J, with 13 bases in the middle. This table comes from immunoSEQ multiplex PCR, and its TCRdb copy is limited to in-frame clones, with some not included. This sample has some 130,000 clones, with about 89% found just once. The sample is drawn from a study of blood T cell repertoires in COVID-19. This chain connects TRBV5-6 to TRBJ2-2; maybe TRBD1 (5 bases). The sample comprised peripheral blood. The sequence was obtained from a man between 60 and 75 years old with active or convalescent COVID-19. The CDR3 loop is CASSLAGGASTGELFF. CDR3 DNA: TGTGCCAGCAGCTTGGCCGGTGGGGCTAGCACCGGGGAGCTGTTTTTT. The complete variable domain, with remaining parts taken from reference TRBV5-6 and TRBJ2-2, reads DAGVTQSPTHLIKTRGQQVTLRCSPKSGHDTVSWYQQALGQGPQFIFQYYEEEERQRGNFPDRFSGHQFPNYSSELNVNALLLGDSALYLCASSLAGGASTGELFFGEGSRLTVL.